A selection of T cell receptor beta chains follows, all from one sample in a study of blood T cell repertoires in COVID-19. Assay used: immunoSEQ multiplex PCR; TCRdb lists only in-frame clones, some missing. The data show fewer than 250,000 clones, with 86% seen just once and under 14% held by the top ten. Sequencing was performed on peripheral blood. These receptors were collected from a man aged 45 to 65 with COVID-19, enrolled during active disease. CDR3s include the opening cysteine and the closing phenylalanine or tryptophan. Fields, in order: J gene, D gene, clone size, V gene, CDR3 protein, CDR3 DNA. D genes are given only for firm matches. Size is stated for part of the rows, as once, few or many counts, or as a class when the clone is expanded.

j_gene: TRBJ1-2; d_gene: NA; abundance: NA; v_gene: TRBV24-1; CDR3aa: CATSDSPGHLQGYTF; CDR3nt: TGTGCCACCAGTGATTCCCCGGGACACCTCCAGGGCTACACCTTC
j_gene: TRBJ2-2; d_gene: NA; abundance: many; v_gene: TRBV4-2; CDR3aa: CASSQDIGAAGELFF; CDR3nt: TGTGCCAGCAGCCAAGATATTGGGGCGGCCGGGGAGCTGTTTTTT
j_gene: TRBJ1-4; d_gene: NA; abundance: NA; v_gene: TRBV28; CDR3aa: CASSFQSTNEKLFF; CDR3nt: TGTGCCAGCAGTTTTCAATCAACTAATGAAAAACTGTTTTTT
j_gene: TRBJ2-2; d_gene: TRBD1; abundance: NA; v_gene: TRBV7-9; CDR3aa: CASSPKQGAGSTGELFF; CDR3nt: TGTGCCAGCAGCCCTAAACAGGGGGCAGGTAGCACCGGGGAGCTGTTTTTT
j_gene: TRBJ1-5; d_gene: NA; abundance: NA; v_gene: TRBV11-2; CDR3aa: CASSYSGGGQPQHF; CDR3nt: TGTGCCAGCAGCTATAGCGGGGGGGGTCAGCCCCAGCATTTT
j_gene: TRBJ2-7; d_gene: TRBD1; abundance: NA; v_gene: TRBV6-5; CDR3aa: CASSTGTATSYEQYF; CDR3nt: TGTGCCAGCAGTACGGGGACAGCCACTTCCTACGAGCAGTACTTC
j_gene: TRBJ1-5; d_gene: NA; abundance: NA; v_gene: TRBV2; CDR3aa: CASSEFGGASNQPQHF; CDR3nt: TGTGCCAGCAGTGAGTTTGGGGGGGCGAGCAATCAGCCCCAGCATTTT
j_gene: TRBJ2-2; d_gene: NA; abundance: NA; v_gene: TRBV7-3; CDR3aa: CASRTTVNTGELFF; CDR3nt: TGTGCCAGCAGGACGACAGTGAACACCGGGGAGCTGTTTTTT
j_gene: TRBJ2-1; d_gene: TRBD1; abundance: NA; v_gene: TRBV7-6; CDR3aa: CASSSQTRLDRGRLTEQFF; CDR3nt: TGTGCCAGCAGCTCCCAGACCCGACTGGACAGGGGGCGATTGACTGAGCAGTTCTTC
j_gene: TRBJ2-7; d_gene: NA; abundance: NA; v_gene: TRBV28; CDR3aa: CASLQLGGSYEQYF; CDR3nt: TGTGCCAGCCTACAGTTAGGGGGCTCCTACGAGCAGTACTTC
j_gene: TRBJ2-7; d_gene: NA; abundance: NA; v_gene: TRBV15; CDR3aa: CATSNPRGSSYEQYF; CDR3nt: TGTGCCACCAGCAACCCGAGAGGGAGCTCCTACGAGCAGTACTTC
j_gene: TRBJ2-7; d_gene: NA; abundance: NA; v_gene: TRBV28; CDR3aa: CASSLVPLYEQYF; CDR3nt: TGTGCCAGCAGTTTAGTCCCCCTATACGAGCAGTACTTC
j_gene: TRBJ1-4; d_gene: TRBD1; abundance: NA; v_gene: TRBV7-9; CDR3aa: CASSDARRGRGGELFF; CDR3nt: TGTGCCAGCAGTGACGCTCGTAGGGGGCGAGGGGGCGAACTGTTTTTT
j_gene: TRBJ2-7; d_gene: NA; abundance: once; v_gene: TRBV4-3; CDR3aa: CASSHRVFGGLSSYEQYF; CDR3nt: TGCGCCAGCAGCCACCGTGTATTTGGGGGACTTAGCTCCTACGAGCAGTACTTC
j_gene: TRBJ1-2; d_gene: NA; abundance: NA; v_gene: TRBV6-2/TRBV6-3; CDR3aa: CASSYYLGNLYGYTF; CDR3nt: TGTGCCAGCAGTTACTACCTCGGGAACCTCTATGGCTACACCTTC
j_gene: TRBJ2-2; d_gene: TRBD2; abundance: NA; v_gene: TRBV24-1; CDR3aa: CATSGGGLNTGELFF; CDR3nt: TGTGCCACCAGTGGCGGGGGATTGAACACCGGGGAGCTGTTTTTT
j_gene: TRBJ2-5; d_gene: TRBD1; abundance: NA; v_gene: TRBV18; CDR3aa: CASSPRTGIGETQYF; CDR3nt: TGTGCCAGCTCACCGAGGACAGGGATAGGGGAGACCCAGTACTTC
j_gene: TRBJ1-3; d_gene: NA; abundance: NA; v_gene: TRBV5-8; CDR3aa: CASSLEGRGNTIYF; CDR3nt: TGTGCCAGCAGCTTGGAGGGGCGAGGAAACACCATATATTTT
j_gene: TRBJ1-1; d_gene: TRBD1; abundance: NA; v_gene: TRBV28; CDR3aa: CASRLDRDAFF; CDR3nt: TGTGCCAGCAGACTCGACAGGGATGCTTTCTTT
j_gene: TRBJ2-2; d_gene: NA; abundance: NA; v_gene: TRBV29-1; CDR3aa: CSVVGQRNTGELFF; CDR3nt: TGCAGCGTTGTTGGGCAGAGGAACACCGGGGAGCTGTTTTTT
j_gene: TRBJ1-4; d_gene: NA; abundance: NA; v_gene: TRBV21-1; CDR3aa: CASSKGAGLETGEKLFF; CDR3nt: TGTGCCAGCAGCAAAGGGGCGGGGCTGGAGACCGGTGAAAAACTGTTTTTT
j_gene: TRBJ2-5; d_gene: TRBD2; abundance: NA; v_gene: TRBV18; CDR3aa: CASSPPRGRGGSETQYF; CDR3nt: TGTGCCAGCTCACCACCCCGAGGGCGGGGGGGCTCGGAGACCCAGTACTTC
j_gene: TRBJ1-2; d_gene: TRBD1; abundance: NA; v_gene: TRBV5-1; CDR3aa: CASSGEGQGAISGGYTF; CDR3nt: TGCGCCAGCAGCGGTGAGGGACAGGGGGCAATTAGTGGTGGCTACACCTTC
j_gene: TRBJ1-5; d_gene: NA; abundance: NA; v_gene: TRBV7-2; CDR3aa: CASSLGGGAGNQPQHF; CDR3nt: TGTGCCAGCAGCTTAGGCGGGGGGGCAGGCAATCAGCCCCAGCATTTT
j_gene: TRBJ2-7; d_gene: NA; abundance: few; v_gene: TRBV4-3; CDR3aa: CASSQDRGKTYEQYF; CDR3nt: TGCGCCAGCAGCCAAGATCGAGGCAAGACCTACGAGCAGTACTTC
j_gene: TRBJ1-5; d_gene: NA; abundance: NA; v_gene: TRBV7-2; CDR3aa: CASSSRVWQPQHF; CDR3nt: TGTGCCAGCAGCTCGAGGGTATGGCAGCCCCAGCATTTT
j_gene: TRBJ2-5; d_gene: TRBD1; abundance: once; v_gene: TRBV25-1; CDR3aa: CASSKPGQTQETQYF; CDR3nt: TGTGCCAGCAGTAAGCCGGGACAGACTCAAGAGACCCAGTACTTC
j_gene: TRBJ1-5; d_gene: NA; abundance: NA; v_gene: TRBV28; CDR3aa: CASSLGGNSNQPQHF; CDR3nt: TGTGCCAGCAGTTTAGGGGGCAATAGCAATCAGCCCCAGCATTTT
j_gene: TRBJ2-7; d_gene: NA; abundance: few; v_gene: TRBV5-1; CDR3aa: CASSLLSRQDEQYF; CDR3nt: TGCGCCAGCAGCTTGCTTAGTCGACAAGACGAGCAGTACTTC
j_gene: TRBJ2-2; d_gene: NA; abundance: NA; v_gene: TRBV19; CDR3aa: CASRVITGRQNTGELFF; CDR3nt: TGTGCCAGTAGGGTCATCACGGGAAGGCAGAACACCGGGGAGCTGTTTTTT
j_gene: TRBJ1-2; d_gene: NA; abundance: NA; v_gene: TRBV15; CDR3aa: CATSRGQQNYGYTF; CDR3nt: TGTGCCACCAGCAGAGGACAGCAGAACTATGGCTACACCTTC
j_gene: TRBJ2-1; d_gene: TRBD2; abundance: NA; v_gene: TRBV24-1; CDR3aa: CATSGGLAGALAAPYNEQFF; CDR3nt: TGTGCCACCAGTGGGGGACTAGCGGGAGCCCTCGCCGCCCCCTACAATGAGCAGTTCTTC
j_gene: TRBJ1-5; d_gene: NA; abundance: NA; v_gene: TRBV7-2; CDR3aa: CASSPRGGRQPQHF; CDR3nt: TGTGCCAGCAGCCCTAGGGGGGGACGGCAGCCCCAGCATTTT
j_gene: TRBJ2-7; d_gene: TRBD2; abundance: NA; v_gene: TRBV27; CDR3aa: CASWEGGSGRYEQYF; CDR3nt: TGTGCCAGCTGGGAGGGAGGTAGCGGGAGGTACGAGCAGTACTTC
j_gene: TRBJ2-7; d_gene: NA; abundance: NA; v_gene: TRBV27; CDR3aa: CASRKGAHSYEQYF; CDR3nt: TGTGCCAGCCGTAAGGGAGCCCACTCCTACGAGCAGTACTTC
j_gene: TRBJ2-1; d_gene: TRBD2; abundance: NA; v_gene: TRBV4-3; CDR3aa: CASSQTTSGGAAEQFF; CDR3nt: TGCGCCAGCAGCCAGACGACTAGCGGGGGGGCAGCTGAGCAGTTCTTC
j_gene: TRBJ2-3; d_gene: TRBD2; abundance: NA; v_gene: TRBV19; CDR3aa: CASSIPGGPTDTQYF; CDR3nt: TGTGCCAGTAGTATCCCGGGAGGGCCGACAGATACGCAGTATTTT
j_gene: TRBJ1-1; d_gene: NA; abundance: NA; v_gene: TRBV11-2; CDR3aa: CASSWGENTEAFF; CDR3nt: TGTGCCAGCAGCTGGGGGGAGAACACTGAAGCTTTCTTT
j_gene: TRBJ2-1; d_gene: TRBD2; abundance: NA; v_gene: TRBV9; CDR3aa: CASSVSGSPYNEQFF; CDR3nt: TGTGCCAGCAGCGTTAGCGGGAGTCCCTACAATGAGCAGTTCTTC
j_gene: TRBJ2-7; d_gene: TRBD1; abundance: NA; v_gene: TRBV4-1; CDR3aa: CASSQDWRTGGTYEQYF; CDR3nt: TGCGCCAGCAGCCAAGATTGGAGGACAGGGGGCACCTACGAGCAGTACTTC